These T cell receptor beta chains were read from a single sample in a study of cytotoxic CD8 clonotypes in ibrutinib-treated CLL. Produced via immunoSEQ multiplex PCR; TCRdb's table is partial and in-frame only. The data contain over 100,000 clones, around 85% of them seen just once; the ten biggest clones take up roughly 2%. The sequencing used PBMCs, collected after 24 months of ibrutinib treatment. All receptors derive from a human donor with chronic lymphocytic leukemia. Both conserved end residues are part of each CDR3. Fields, in order: V gene, CDR3 protein.

V: TRBV5-4; CDR3: CASSSLDNEQFF
V: TRBV9; CDR3: CASSVQGGGSYEQYF
V: TRBV28; CDR3: CAISGGGTDTQYF
V: TRBV18; CDR3: CASSPSYGTAGGANVLTF
V: TRBV7-8; CDR3: CASSPARTVSYEQYF
V: TRBV4-2; CDR3: CASSQEGRGSILDTQYF
V: TRBV19; CDR3: CASSIERGELFF
V: TRBV9; CDR3: CASSVSPTNTEAFF
V: TRBV6-5; CDR3: CASSYVPILNTGELFF
V: TRBV6-4; CDR3: CASSDFGGSTDTQYF
V: TRBV9; CDR3: CASSVLTGNYGYTF
V: TRBV12-5; CDR3: CASGLVLGSRSSYNEQFF
V: TRBV7-9; CDR3: CASSLAFGYSGNTIYF
V: TRBV9; CDR3: CASSPPPATNEKLFF
V: TRBV9; CDR3: CASSASPQVYEQYF
V: TRBV10-1; CDR3: CASIKQGLNRDTQYF
V: TRBV19; CDR3: CASNDGTGSHQPQHF
V: TRBV7-2; CDR3: CASNQGANEKLFF
V: TRBV19; CDR3: CASSISVSNSPLHF
V: TRBV6-5; CDR3: CASKEGLADYEQYF
V: TRBV2; CDR3: CATSRTSDTQYF
V: TRBV7-9; CDR3: CASSLVAAAGELFF
V: TRBV28; CDR3: CASSSPRGRYTEAFF
V: TRBV7-7; CDR3: CASSLGTSGGGDTQYF
V: TRBV18; CDR3: CASSELAGGNEQFF
V: TRBV18; CDR3: CASSPDTDTQYF
V: TRBV5-8; CDR3: CASSLATSGAAGELFF
V: TRBV19; CDR3: CASSAGSGNTIYF
V: TRBV25-1; CDR3: CASSEYSYTDTQYF
V: TRBV19; CDR3: CASSWGRGDYGYTF
V: TRBV4-1; CDR3: CASSQVFGGQTEAFF
V: TRBV7-9; CDR3: CASSSGGWPNLRADTQYF
V: TRBV28; CDR3: CASSLWEGGEQYF
V: TRBV29-1; CDR3: CSANRDRDIQYF
V: TRBV15; CDR3: CATSRDLGGVHNEQFF
V: TRBV9; CDR3: CASSVSPGRGEDTQYF
V: TRBV7-8; CDR3: CASSLGGPRDTGELFF
V: TRBV28; CDR3: CASGGTDRGENTF
V: TRBV6-5; CDR3: CASSRRQGTVEQYF
V: TRBV5-3; CDR3: CARSSGREFRNEQFF
V: TRBV7-6; CDR3: CASSLAGDILSTDTQYF
V: TRBV7-9; CDR3: CASSLRGLNNEQFF
V: TRBV10-3; CDR3: CAISEFSGGGYGYTF
V: TRBV29-1; CDR3: CSVIRTAGVSLYGYTF
V: TRBV28; CDR3: CASREQGISEAFF
V: TRBV6-5; CDR3: CASSSQSNPTQPQHF
V: TRBV5-1; CDR3: CASSKTGVTYEQYF
V: TRBV23-1; CDR3: CASSQSYLYGYTF
V: TRBV15; CDR3: CATSRSQGMNTEAFF
V: TRBV7-2; CDR3: CASSLASEEDYGYTF
V: TRBV7-2; CDR3: CASNVAGGPRTGELFF
V: TRBV30; CDR3: CAWSASGNTEAFF
V: TRBV7-8; CDR3: CASSRGRFTYEQYF
V: TRBV25-1; CDR3: CASSASSLWQYF
V: TRBV30; CDR3: CAWSVLGGTGLAFF